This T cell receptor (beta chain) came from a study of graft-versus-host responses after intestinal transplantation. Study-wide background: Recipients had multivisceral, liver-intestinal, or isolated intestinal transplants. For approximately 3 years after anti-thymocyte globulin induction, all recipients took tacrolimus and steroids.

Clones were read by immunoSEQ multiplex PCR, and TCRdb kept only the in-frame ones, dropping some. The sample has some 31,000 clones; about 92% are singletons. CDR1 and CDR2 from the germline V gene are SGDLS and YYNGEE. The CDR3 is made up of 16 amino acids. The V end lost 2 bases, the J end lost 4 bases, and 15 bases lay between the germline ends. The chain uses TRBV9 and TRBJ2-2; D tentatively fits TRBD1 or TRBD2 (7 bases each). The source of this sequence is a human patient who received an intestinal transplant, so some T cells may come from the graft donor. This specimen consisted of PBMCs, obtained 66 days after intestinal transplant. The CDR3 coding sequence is TGTGCCAGCAGCGTGGGAGGGGGCATGGTCACCGGGGAGCTGTTTTTT. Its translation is CASSVGGGMVTGELFF.